The sequence of this T cell receptor beta chain was determined in a study of T cell changes during pregnancy in multiple sclerosis (dated by TCRdb to about 2019). Regarding the study in general: The study looked at changes in the T cell repertoire across pregnancy in women with multiple sclerosis.

This clone was detected once. This receptor's antigen is unknown. Per-base qualities were not stored, and no clone one base away is much larger. The method behind the library was the immunoSEQ multiplex PCR assay. Not all clones reach the TCRdb copy of this immuneACCESS table, which keeps in-frame sequences only. Checked studies attribute under half of the gap to unresolved V genes and leave the rest unexplained. This sample is represented by roughly 85,000 clones; approximately 91% of them were singletons. The ten largest clones represent roughly 2.5% of the sample. The CDR3, from cysteine to phenylalanine, totals 17 residues. Only the CDR3 part of the read is kept: 51 bases, read in frame from the first base. CDR1 and CDR2 are read off the germline V gene as MGHRA and YSYEKL. V is trimmed back by 0 bases and J by 3 bases, and the junction contains 7 bases that no gene match accounts for.

Sample: peripheral blood, taken in the first trimester of pregnancy. Recombination linked TRBV4-1 to TRBJ2-1, and 8 junctional nucleotides match TRBD2. This TCR was sampled from a female donor with multiple sclerosis, enrolled in a pregnancy study. This receptor has the CDR3 CASSQDEESGSYNEQFF. The bases are TGCGCCAGCAGCCAAGATGAGGAGAGCGGGAGCTACAATGAGCAGTTCTTC.